These 18 T cell receptor beta chains originate from one sample sequenced in a study of CD8 T cells in ankylosing spondylitis. TCRdb itself ran the 5' RACE reads through MiXCR, one entry per CDR3 protein. The sample contains under 150,000 distinct CDR3 sequences, around 15% of which appear only once. Sequencing used blood, either unsorted or a sorted T cell fraction (not recorded which). The receptors come from a female donor with ankylosing spondylitis or in good health (not recorded which).

This clonotype was seen a few times. The V call is TRBV5-1, the J call TRBJ1-2; D possibly corresponds to TRBD1 (5 bases). CDR1 is SGHRS and CDR2 is YFSETQ in the germline V gene. V lost 4 bases and J lost 8, with 15 bases in between. This CDR3 spans 13 amino acids. CDR3 residues: CASSLWQGSGYTF. The DNA for the CDR3 is TGCGCCAGCAGCCTTTGGCAGGGAAGCGGCTACACCTTC.

The rearrangement links TRBV12-3 or TRBV12-4 to TRBJ2-7; D is perhaps TRBD2 (5 bases). CDR3 length equals 12 residues. The ends were cut back, 3 bases at V and 7 bases at J, with 10 bases in the middle. CDR3: CASSFRGMEQYF. In nucleotides, the CDR3 is TGTGCCAGCAGTTTTAGAGGGATGGAGCAGTACTTC.

This clonotype was detected many times. The chain uses TRBV5-1 and TRBJ2-2; D might be TRBD1 or TRBD2, each matching 5 bases. From germline, CDR1 is SGHRS and CDR2 YFSETQ. Between the trimmed V and J ends, which lost 6 bases and 0 bases, there was a span of 9 bases. CDR3 size: 14 residues. CDR3 amino acids: CASTEGTNTGELFF. CDR3 DNA: TGCGCCAGCACCGAGGGGACGAACACCGGGGAGCTGTTTTTT.

This chain uses TRBV5-6 with TRBJ2-1, with no clear D. The length of the CDR3 is 16 residues. CDR1 is SGHDT and CDR2 is YYEEEE in the germline V gene. Deletions cut 4 bases from V and 0 bases from J, with 14 bases between. This CDR3 is CASSPLMPISYNEQFF. The CDR3 DNA reads TGTGCCAGCAGCCCACTCATGCCTATCTCCTACAATGAGCAGTTCTTC.

The chain joins TRBV5-1 to TRBJ2-7; TRBD1 might be the D (6 bases). There are 14 residues in the CDR3. V lost 3 bases, J lost 3 bases, and 13 bases lay in between. CDR1 is SGHRS, CDR2 YFSETQ, per germline. The CDR3, as DNA: TGCGCCAGCAGCTACCACAGGGACAACTACGAGCAGTACTTC. Translating gives CASSYHRDNYEQYF.

V usage is TRBV6-5 and J usage is TRBJ2-3; 7 bases agree with TRBD2. This CDR3 is built from 15 residues. Germline V gives CDR1 MNHEY, CDR2 SVGAGI. V lost 4 bases and J lost 2; bases outside the gene matches: 6. As DNA, the CDR3 is TGTGCCAGCAGTTTGGCGGGGGAAGACACAGATACGCAGTATTTT. This encodes CASSLAGEDTDTQYF.

This clonotype came up many times. The chain couples TRBV15 to TRBJ2-7; D call uncertain. With 0 bases removed from V and 2 bases from J, the gap between germline ends came to 8 bases. Germline loops: CDR1 LNHNV, CDR2 YYDKDF (reference sequence). The CDR3 is made up of 14 amino acids. Written as DNA, the CDR3 is TGTGCCACCAGCAGAGAAGGTCCACCCTACGAGCAGTACTTC. Its translation: CATSREGPPYEQYF.

The V gene is TRBV6-1, the J gene TRBJ2-3, with a weak D call TRBD1 (5 bases). CDR3 length: 17 residues. CDR1 is MNHNS, CDR2 SASEGT, per germline. Trimming left V 0 bases short and J 10 bases short, with 23 bases between. The CDR3 sequence is CASSEAALGNTQQAQYF. The CDR3 DNA follows: TGTGCCAGCAGTGAAGCCGCTCTGGGGAATACCCAACAGGCGCAGTATTTT.

This clonotype was seen a few times. This chain links TRBV2 with TRBJ2-1; maybe TRBD2 (6 bases). The V gene's germline CDR1 is SNHLY and CDR2 FYNNEI. CDR3 length equals 13 residues. With 6 bases removed from V and 7 bases from J, the gap between germline ends came to 13 bases. DNA for the CDR3: TGTGCCAGCAGGGAGGGACTTTCAAATGAGCAGTTCTTC. Its protein product is CASREGLSNEQFF.

The rearrangement joins TRBV6-1 to TRBJ1-6; D possibly corresponds to TRBD1 (6 bases). V was clipped by 4 bases and J by 6 bases, with 19 bases between them. There are 17 residues in the CDR3. The V gene's germline CDR1 is MNHNS and CDR2 SASEGT. CDR3 sequence (DNA): TGTGCCAGCAGTGTAGGGGCCGCAGGGGCAGGTAATTCACCCCTCCACTTT. Translating gives CASSVGAAGAGNSPLHF.

V is TRBV5-1 and J is TRBJ2-3; unclear D gene. Between the trimmed V and J ends, which lost 1 base and 3 bases, there was a span of 3 bases. The CDR3 consists of 12 residues. Germline V gene sequence: CDR1 SGHRS, CDR2 YFSETQ. The CDR3 nucleotides read TGCGCCAGCAGCTTGAAGACAGATACGCAGTATTTT. Its translation: CASSLKTDTQYF.

The table lists this clonotype with a count of one. A single base separates this from a much larger clone, so it may be a read error. This chain uses TRBV5-1 with TRBJ2-1; D is undetermined. Trimming shortened V by 4 bases and J by 4 bases, and 9 bases separated the two germline ends. CDR1 SGHRS and CDR2 YFSETQ come from the germline V gene. The CDR3 sequence is 13 residues long. The CDR3 protein is CASSEQRYNEQFF. The CDR3 bases are TGCGCCAGCAGCGAACAGAGGTACAATGAGCAGTTCTTC.

At least ten counts were recorded for this clonotype. The chain couples TRBV29-1 to TRBJ2-7; 10 bases map to TRBD1. CDR1 is SQVTM, CDR2 ANQGSEA, per germline. There are 12 residues in the CDR3. The ends lost 4 bases at V and 4 bases at J; junction bases unmatched: 1. In DNA form, the CDR3 reads TGCAGCGTTGGGACAGGGGGTTACGAGCAGTACTTC. Amino acid sequence: CSVGTGGYEQYF.

The sample holds a few counts of this clonotype. V is TRBV12-3 or TRBV12-4 and J is TRBJ2-1; D possibly uses TRBD1 or TRBD2 (5 bases each). CDR3 length equals 14 residues. Trimming left V 5 bases short and J 2 bases short, with 10 bases between. CDR3 nucleotide sequence: TGTGCCAGCAGTGGGACGGATACCTACAATGAGCAGTTCTTC. Its translation is CASSGTDTYNEQFF.

At least ten counts were recorded for this clonotype. V is TRBV5-1 and J is TRBJ1-6, with 8 bases matching TRBD1. In germline, CDR1 is SGHRS, CDR2 YFSETQ. The CDR3 extends over 15 amino acids. V was pared by 4 bases and J by 7 bases, with 7 bases of the junction left unmatched. The CDR3 DNA follows: TGCGCCAGCAGCACGTTGACAGGGGAGAATTCACCCCTCCACTTT. It is translated as CASSTLTGENSPLHF.

This clonotype has a handful of counts. The chain joins TRBV20-1 to TRBJ1-3; a possible D gene is TRBD1 (5 bases). CDR1 and CDR2 (germline): DFQATT, SNEGSKA (reference sequence). V lost 4 bases, J lost 4 bases, and 11 bases lay in between. The CDR3 runs to 13 residues. The CDR3 spells CSATGLSGNTIYF. In DNA, the CDR3 is TGCAGTGCTACAGGGCTTTCGGGAAACACCATATATTTT.

This chain uses TRBV5-1 with TRBJ2-3; D is possibly TRBD2 (5 bases). This CDR3 is built from 15 residues. Germline loops: CDR1 SGHRS, CDR2 YFSETQ. Between the trimmed V and J ends, which lost 5 bases and 4 bases, there was a span of 17 bases. Written as DNA, the CDR3 is TGCGCCAGCAGATTAAGATCAAACGGGGCAGATACGCAGTATTTT. Amino acid sequence: CASRLRSNGADTQYF.

The table lists this clonotype with many counts. The genes are TRBV3-1 and TRBJ1-1, with 10 bases that match TRBD1. Germline assignment: CDR1 LGHDT and CDR2 YNNKEL (reference sequence). Trimming removed 1 base from V and 2 bases from J; junction bases left unmatched: 4. The CDR3 spans 16 residues. The CDR3 nucleotides are TGTGCCAGCAGCCAAGGGGACAGGGGCTATAACACTGAAGCTTTCTTT. Amino acids: CASSQGDRGYNTEAFF.